This TCR beta chain was documented in a study of radiation and T cells in renal cell carcinoma. Study results and caveats: No pretreatment tumor biopsies were available for baseline clonotypes.

Concerning this clone: Its target is unknown.

Indicated time point: blood 4 weeks post-SBRT, at nephrectomy. Specified treatment: 15 Gy SBRT to primary tumor, nephrectomy 4 weeks later. Nephrectomy followed 15 Gy stereotactic body radiation by 4 weeks. Serial blood draws occurred at baseline and 2 and 4 weeks post-SBRT. The patient's renal cell carcinoma had clear cell pathology. Clones were sequenced by immunoSEQ multiplex PCR, and TCRdb holds only the in-frame ones, with some missing. This sample carries about 83,000 clones, roughly 83% of them seen once, and the ten largest clones take 2.4%. The sequenced sample was blood, obtained from a patient whose treatment included radiotherapy and nephrectomy. The sequence derives from a woman aged 55-69 years with renal cell carcinoma.

CDR3 sequence reads: CASSQTGVSYEQYF. In DNA form, the CDR3 reads TGCGCCAGCAGCCAAACAGGAGTATCCTACGAGCAGTACTTC. The V call is TRBV4-1, the J call TRBJ2-7; possible D gene TRBD1, 5 bases. Germline V gene sequence: CDR1 MGHRA, CDR2 YSYEKL. Trimming removed 2 bases from V and 1 base from J, with 9 bases in between. The CDR3 covers 14 residues.